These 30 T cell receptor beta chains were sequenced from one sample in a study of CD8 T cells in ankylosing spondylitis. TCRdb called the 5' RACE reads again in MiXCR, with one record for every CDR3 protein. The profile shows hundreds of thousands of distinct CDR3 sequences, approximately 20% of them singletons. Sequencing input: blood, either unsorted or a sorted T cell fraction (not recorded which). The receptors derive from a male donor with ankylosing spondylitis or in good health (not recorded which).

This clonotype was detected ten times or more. In DNA form, the CDR3 reads TGCGCCAGCAGCGTGACAGGGAACCAAGAGACCCAGTACTTC. Amino acids: CASSVTGNQETQYF. This chain uses TRBV5-1 with TRBJ2-5; the match to TRBD1 covers 7 bases. CDR3 length: 14 residues. CDR1 and CDR2 from the germline V gene are SGHRS and YFSETQ. With V trimmed by 4 bases and J by 0 bases, 3 bases remained unmatched.

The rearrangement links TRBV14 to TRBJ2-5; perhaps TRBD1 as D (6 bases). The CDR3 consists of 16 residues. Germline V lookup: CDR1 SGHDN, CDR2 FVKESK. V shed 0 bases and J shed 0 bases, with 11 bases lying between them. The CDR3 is CASSQDRGTYQETQYF. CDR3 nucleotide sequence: TGTGCCAGCAGCCAAGACAGGGGTACATACCAAGAGACCCAGTACTTC.

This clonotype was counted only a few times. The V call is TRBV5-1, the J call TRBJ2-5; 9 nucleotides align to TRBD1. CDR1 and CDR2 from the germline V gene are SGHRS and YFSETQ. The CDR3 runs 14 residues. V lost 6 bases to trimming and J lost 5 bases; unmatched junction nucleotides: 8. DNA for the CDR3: TGCGCCAGCACAGGGGGACAGGGAGGGGAGACCCAGTACTTC. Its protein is CASTGGQGGETQYF. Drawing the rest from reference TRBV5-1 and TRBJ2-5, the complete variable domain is KAGVTQTPRYLIKTRGQQVTLSCSPISGHRSVSWYQQTPGQGLQFLFEYFSETQRNKGNFPGRFSGRQFSNSRSEMNVSTLELGDSALYLCASTGGQGGETQYFGPGTRLLVL.

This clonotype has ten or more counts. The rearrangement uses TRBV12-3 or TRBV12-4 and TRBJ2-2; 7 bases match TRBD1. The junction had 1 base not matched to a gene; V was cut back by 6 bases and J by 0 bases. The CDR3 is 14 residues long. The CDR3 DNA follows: TGTGCCAGCAGAGGGACAGCGAACACCGGGGAGCTGTTTTTT. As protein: CASRGTANTGELFF.

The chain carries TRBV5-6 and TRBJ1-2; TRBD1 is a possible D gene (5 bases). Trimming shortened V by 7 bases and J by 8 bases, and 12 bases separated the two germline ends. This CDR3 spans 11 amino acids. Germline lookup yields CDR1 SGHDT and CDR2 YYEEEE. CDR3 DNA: TGTGCCAGCTCCGGGAGGGGCGGCTACACCTTC. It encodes CASSGRGGYTF. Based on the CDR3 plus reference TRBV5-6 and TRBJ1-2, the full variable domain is DAGVTQSPTHLIKTRGQQVTLRCSPKSGHDTVSWYQQALGQGPQFIFQYYEEEERQRGNFPDRFSGHQFPNYSSELNVNALLLGDSALYLCASSGRGGYTFGSGTRLTVV.

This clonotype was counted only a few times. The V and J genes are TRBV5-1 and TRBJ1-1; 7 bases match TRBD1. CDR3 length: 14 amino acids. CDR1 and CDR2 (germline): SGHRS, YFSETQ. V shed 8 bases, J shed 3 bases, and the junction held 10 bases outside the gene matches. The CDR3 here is CARIQNRGDTEAFF. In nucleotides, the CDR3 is TGCGCCAGGATCCAGAACAGGGGAGACACTGAAGCTTTCTTT.

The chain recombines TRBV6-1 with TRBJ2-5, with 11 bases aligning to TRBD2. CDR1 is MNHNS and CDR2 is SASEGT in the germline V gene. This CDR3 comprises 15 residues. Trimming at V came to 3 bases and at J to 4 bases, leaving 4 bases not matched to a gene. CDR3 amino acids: CASSETSGAVETQYF. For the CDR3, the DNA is TGTGCCAGCAGTGAGACTAGCGGGGCGGTAGAGACCCAGTACTTC.

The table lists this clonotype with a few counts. In nucleotides, the CDR3 is TGCAGTGCTAGAGTAGGTTGGCAGACTTCTGGAAACACCATATATTTT. It is translated as CSARVGWQTSGNTIYF. The chain joins TRBV20-1 to TRBJ1-3; D is ambiguous. The CDR3 length is 16 residues. Trimming cost V 1 base and J 1 base, with 14 bases left between them. Germline CDR1 reads DFQATT; CDR2 reads SNEGSKA (reference sequence).

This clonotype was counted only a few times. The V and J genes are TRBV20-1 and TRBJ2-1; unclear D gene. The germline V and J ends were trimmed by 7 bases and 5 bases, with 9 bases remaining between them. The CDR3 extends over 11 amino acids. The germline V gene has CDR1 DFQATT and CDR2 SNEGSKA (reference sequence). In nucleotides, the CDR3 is TGCAGTGTACCCCTCCACAATGAGCAGTTCTTC. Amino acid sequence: CSVPLHNEQFF.

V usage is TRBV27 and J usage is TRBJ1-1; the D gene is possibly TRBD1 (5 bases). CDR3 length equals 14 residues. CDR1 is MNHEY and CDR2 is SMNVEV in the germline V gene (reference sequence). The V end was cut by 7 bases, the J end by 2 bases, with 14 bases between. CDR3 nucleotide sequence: TGTGCCAGCAACATATGGGGCGCAAACACTGAAGCTTTCTTT. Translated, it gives CASNIWGANTEAFF.

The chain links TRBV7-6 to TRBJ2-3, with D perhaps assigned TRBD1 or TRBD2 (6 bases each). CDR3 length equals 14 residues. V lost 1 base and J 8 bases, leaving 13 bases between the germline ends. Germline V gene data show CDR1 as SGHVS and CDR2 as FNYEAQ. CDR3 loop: CASSLVEGGPTQYF. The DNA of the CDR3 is TGTGCCAGCAGCTTAGTTGAGGGGGGCCCTACGCAGTATTTT.

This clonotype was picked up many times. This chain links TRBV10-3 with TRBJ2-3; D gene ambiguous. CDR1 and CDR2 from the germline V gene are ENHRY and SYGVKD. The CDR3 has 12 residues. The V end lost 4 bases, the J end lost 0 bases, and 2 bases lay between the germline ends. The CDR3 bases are TGTGCCATCAGTGGTAGCACAGATACGCAGTATTTT. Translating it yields CAISGSTDTQYF.

The CDR3 is CSVVWGVTDTQYF. CDR3 nucleotides: TGCAGCGTTGTTTGGGGGGTAACAGATACGCAGTATTTT. The rearrangement joins TRBV29-1 to TRBJ2-3; maybe TRBD2 (6 bases). The V gene lost 4 bases and the J gene lost 3 bases, with 11 bases spanning the gap. This CDR3 is 13 amino acids long. Germline V lookup: CDR1 SQVTM, CDR2 ANQGSEA.

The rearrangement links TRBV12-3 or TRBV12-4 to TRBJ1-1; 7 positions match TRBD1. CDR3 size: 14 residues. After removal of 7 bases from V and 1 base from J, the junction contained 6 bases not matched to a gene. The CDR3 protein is CASTWTGRNTEAFF. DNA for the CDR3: TGTGCCAGCACATGGACAGGTCGGAACACTGAAGCTTTCTTT.

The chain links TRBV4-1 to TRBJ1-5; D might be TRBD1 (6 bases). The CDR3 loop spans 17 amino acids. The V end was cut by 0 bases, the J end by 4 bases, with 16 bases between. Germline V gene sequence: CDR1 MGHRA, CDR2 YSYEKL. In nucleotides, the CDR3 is TGCGCCAGCAGCCAAGACCCTTCCGGGACACTTAATCAGCCCCAGCATTTT. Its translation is CASSQDPSGTLNQPQHF.

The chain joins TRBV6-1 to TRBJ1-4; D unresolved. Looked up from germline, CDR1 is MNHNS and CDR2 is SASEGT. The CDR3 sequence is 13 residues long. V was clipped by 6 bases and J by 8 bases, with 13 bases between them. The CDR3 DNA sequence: TGTGCCAGCAGGCGGGCAGGCAGGGAAAAACTGTTTTTT. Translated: CASRRAGREKLFF.

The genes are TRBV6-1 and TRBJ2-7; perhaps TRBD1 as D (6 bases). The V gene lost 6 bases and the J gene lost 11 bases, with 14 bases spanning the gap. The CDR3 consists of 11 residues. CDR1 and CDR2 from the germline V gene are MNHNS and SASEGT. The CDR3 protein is CASRAGAGEYV. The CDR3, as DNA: TGTGCCAGCAGGGCAGGGGCAGGGGAGTACGTC.

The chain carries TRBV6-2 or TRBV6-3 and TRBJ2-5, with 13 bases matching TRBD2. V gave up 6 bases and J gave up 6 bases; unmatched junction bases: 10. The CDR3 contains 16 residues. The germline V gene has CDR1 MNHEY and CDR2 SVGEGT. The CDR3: CASRQTGLAGEKTQYF. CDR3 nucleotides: TGTGCCAGCAGACAGACAGGACTAGCGGGAGAGAAGACCCAGTACTTC.

CDR3 amino acids: CASSGGRAGYNEQFF. As DNA, the CDR3 is TGTGCCAGCAGTGGAGGAAGGGCCGGGTACAATGAGCAGTTCTTC. The J gene is TRBJ2-1, the V gene TRBV2; no definite D call. CDR1 and CDR2 (germline): SNHLY, FYNNEI. This CDR3 is built from 15 residues. The V gene lost 4 bases and the J gene lost 4 bases, with 14 bases spanning the gap.

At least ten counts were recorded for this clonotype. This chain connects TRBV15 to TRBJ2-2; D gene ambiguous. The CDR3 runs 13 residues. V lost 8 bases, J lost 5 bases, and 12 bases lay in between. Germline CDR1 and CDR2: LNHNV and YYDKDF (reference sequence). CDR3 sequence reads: CATAKQGTGELFF. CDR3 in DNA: TGTGCCACCGCCAAACAAGGGACCGGGGAGCTGTTTTTT. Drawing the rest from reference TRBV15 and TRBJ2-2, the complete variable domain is DAMVIQNPRYQVTQFGKPVTLSCSQTLNHNVMYWYQQKSSQAPKLLFHYYDKDFNNEADTPDNFQSRRPNTSFCFLDIRSPGLGDTAMYLCATAKQGTGELFFGEGSRLTVL.

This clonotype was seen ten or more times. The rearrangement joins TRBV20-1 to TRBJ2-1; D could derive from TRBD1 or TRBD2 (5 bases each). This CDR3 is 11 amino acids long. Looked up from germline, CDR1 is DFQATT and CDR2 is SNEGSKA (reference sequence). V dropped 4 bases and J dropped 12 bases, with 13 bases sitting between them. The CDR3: CSAMLVGRQFF. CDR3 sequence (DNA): TGCAGTGCTATGCTAGTGGGACGGCAGTTCTTC.

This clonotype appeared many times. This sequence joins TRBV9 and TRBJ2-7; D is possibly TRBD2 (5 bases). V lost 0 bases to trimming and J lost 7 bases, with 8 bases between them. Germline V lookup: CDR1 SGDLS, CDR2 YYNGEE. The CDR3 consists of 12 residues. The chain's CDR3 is CASSVGGGEQYV. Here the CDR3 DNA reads TGTGCCAGCAGCGTAGGAGGAGGTGAGCAGTACGTC.

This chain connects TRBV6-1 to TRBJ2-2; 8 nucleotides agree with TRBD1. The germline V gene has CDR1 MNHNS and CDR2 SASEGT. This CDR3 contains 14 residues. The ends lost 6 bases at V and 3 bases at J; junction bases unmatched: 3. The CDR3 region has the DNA TGTGCCAGCAGCCAGACAGGGGACACCGGGGAGCTGTTTTTT. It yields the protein CASSQTGDTGELFF.

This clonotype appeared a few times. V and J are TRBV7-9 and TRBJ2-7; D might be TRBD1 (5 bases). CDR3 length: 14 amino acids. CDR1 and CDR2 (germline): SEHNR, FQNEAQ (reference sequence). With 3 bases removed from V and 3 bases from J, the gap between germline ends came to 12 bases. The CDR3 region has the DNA TGTGCCAGCAGCTTGGCGCAGGGTGACTACGAGCAGTACGTC. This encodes CASSLAQGDYEQYV.

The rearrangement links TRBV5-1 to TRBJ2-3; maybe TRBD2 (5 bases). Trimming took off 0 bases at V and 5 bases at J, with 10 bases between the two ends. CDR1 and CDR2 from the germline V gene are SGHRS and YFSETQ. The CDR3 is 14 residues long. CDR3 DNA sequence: TGCGCCAGCAGCTTGGGACGGGATAAAGATACGCAGTATTTT. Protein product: CASSLGRDKDTQYF.

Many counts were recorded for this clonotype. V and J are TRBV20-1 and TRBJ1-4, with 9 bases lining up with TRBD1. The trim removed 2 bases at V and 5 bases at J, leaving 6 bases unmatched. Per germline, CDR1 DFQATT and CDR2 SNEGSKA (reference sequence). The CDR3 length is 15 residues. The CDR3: CSARPTGGWNEKLFF. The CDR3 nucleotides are TGCAGTGCTAGACCTACAGGGGGCTGGAATGAAAAACTGTTTTTT.

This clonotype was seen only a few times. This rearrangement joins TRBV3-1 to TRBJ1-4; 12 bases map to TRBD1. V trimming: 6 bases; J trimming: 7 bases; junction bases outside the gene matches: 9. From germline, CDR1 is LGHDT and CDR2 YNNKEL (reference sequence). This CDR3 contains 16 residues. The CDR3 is CASRTGTGGAFEKLFF. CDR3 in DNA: TGTGCCAGCAGAACCGGGACAGGGGGCGCTTTTGAAAAACTGTTTTTT.

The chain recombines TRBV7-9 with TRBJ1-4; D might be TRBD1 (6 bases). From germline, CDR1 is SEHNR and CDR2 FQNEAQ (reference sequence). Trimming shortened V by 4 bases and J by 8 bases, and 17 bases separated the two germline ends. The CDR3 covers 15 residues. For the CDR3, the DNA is TGTGCCAGCAGCTCACCTACAGGGACGGGGGAAAAACTGTTTTTT. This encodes CASSSPTGTGEKLFF.

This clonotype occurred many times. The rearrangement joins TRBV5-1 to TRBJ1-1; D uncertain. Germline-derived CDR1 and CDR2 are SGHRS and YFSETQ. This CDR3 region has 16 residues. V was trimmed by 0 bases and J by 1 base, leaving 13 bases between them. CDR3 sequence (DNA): TGCGCCAGCAGCTTGGGATTAGAACACCGGAACACTGAAGCTTTCTTT. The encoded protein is CASSLGLEHRNTEAFF.

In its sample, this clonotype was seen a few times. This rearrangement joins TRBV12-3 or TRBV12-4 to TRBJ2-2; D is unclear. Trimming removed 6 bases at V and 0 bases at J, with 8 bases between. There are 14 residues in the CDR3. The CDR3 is CASRKTSNTGELFF. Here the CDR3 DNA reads TGTGCCAGCAGAAAAACATCGAACACCGGGGAGCTGTTTTTT.